The 8 T cell receptor beta chains given below trace back to one sample, sequenced in a study of a mutant IDH1 vaccine in newly diagnosed glioma. Clones were read by immunoSEQ multiplex PCR, and TCRdb kept only the in-frame ones, dropping some. The table shows about 54,000 clones, with 80% to 85% occurring only once. Their recognized antigens are unknown. The time point denotes: week 5, during vaccination. In every dose of vaccine, 300 ug of mutant IDH1 20-mer peptide was given alongside topical imiquimod. The specimen comprised PBMCs, sampled from a glioma patient whose treatment included an IDH1 peptide vaccine. All receptors derive from a man under 40 with glioma.

This clone was recorded only once. The V gene is TRBV6-1, the J gene TRBJ1-5; no clear D gene. CDR1 MNHNS and CDR2 SASEGT come from the germline V gene. This CDR3 has 16 residues. V shed 2 bases and J shed 2 bases, with 13 bases lying between them. The CDR3 spells CASSERAPDGNQPQHF. The DNA for the CDR3 is TGTGCCAGCAGTGAACGGGCACCCGATGGCAATCAGCCCCAGCATTTT.

The chain recombines TRBV18 with TRBJ2-7; 12 positions agree with TRBD1. The CDR3 is 18 amino acids. V was clipped by 0 bases and J by 5 bases; unmatched bases: 11. Germline assignment: CDR1 KGHSH and CDR2 LQKENI. The CDR3 DNA is TGTGCCAGCTCACCACCGGCACGGGGACAGGGGGCTCTCCACGAGCAGTACTTC. This encodes CASSPPARGQGALHEQYF.

This chain links TRBV5-5 with TRBJ1-1, with unresolved D. V lost 0 bases and J 0 bases, leaving 6 bases between the germline ends. The germline gives CDR1 SGHKS, CDR2 YYEKEE (reference sequence). This CDR3 is 14 amino acids long. CDR3 DNA sequence: TGTGCCAGCAGCTTGGAGACATTGAACACTGAAGCTTTCTTT. Translated, it gives CASSLETLNTEAFF. The variable domain in full, with the rest retrieved from reference TRBV5-5 and TRBJ1-1, is DAGVTQSPTHLIKTRGQQVTLRCSPISGHKSVSWYQQVLGQGPQFIFQYYEKEERGRGNFPDRFSARQFPNYSSELNVNALLLGDSALYLCASSLETLNTEAFFGQGTRLTVV.

Remarks on this clone: The CDR3 ends on some other residue instead of the conserved phenylalanine or tryptophan, so this is likely a read error. No DNA is shown, since the ends of the CDR3 on it are uncertain; the CDR3 is the one TCRdb lists. The J gene is TRBJ1-2, the V gene TRBV2; TRBD1, the table's D call, was not compared with the DNA. Germline V gives CDR1 SNHLY, CDR2 FYNNEI. The CDR3 spans 14 amino acids, including both terminal residues. The CDR3 loop reads CASSEALLGTRPQL.

The V call is TRBV2, the J call TRBJ2-7, with no clear D. Deletions cut 4 bases from V and 3 bases from J, with 10 bases between. CDR3 size: 13 residues. Germline values: CDR1 SNHLY, CDR2 FYNNEI. In DNA, the CDR3 is TGTGCCAGCAGTGTTCCTGGTTACTACGAGCAGTACTTC. Translating it yields CASSVPGYYEQYF.

This rearrangement joins TRBV6-5 to TRBJ2-7, with TRBD1 matching 7 bases. The CDR3 contains 14 residues. V shed 2 bases, J shed 5 bases, and the junction held 6 bases outside the gene matches. Germline loops: CDR1 MNHEY, CDR2 SVGAGI. DNA of the CDR3: TGTGCCAGCAGTTACCAAGCAGGGGGACACGAGCAGTACTTC. Translated: CASSYQAGGHEQYF.

The chain employs TRBV27 and TRBJ2-1; TRBD2 aligns across 10 bases. This CDR3 spans 15 amino acids. Germline CDR1 reads MNHEY; CDR2 reads SMNVEV (reference sequence). V gave up 5 bases and J gave up 5 bases; unmatched junction bases: 6. Here the CDR3 reads CASSHGLAADNEQFF. The CDR3 DNA is TGTGCCAGCAGTCATGGACTAGCGGCAGACAATGAGCAGTTCTTC.

This clone was seen only once. The CDR3 nucleotides read TGTGCCAGTAGCCTAGACCGATATGGCTACACCTTC. It translates to CASSLDRYGYTF. This chain links TRBV19 with TRBJ1-2; no definite D call. V lost 6 bases to trimming and J lost 5 bases, with 10 bases between them. CDR1 and CDR2 (germline): LNHDA, SQIVND (reference sequence). The CDR3 covers 12 residues.